This T cell receptor (beta chain) was captured by sequencing in a study of cytomegalovirus exposure and HLA in healthy donors. Study-wide results and caveats: The authors considered a cluster of highly shared sequence variants likely to be a sequencing artifact. Overall, around 160 TCR beta chains were annotated as cytomegalovirus-associated. A later analysis appeared to link common viral pathogens to several of the most significant clusters. Researchers had no immune exposure information except CMV serostatus available.

The PCR had 60 Vbeta and 13 Jbeta primers. Here immunoSEQ multiplex PCR was the method, and the copy in TCRdb shows in-frame clones only, minus some. There are around 200,000 clones in the sample; over 65% occur only once, and more than 3% lies in the top ten. To note about this clone: Its cognate antigen is unknown.

Per germline, CDR1 SGHRS and CDR2 YFSETQ. The germline V and J ends were trimmed by 3 bases and 4 bases, with 13 bases remaining between them. This CDR3 region has 14 residues. This clonotype originated in a woman aged 55-69 years in good health and CMV-seropositive. This rearrangement joins TRBV5-1 to TRBJ2-5, with D possibly being TRBD1 (6 bases). The material sequenced was PBMCs. The CDR3 sequence is CASSSSGARETQYF. In DNA form, the CDR3 reads TGCGCCAGCAGCTCGTCAGGGGCGCGAGAGACCCAGTACTTC. Looking up the rest from reference TRBV5-1 and TRBJ2-5 gives the full variable domain: KAGVTQTPRYLIKTRGQQVTLSCSPISGHRSVSWYQQTPGQGLQFLFEYFSETQRNKGNFPGRFSGRQFSNSRSEMNVSTLELGDSALYLCASSSSGARETQYFGPGTRLLVL.